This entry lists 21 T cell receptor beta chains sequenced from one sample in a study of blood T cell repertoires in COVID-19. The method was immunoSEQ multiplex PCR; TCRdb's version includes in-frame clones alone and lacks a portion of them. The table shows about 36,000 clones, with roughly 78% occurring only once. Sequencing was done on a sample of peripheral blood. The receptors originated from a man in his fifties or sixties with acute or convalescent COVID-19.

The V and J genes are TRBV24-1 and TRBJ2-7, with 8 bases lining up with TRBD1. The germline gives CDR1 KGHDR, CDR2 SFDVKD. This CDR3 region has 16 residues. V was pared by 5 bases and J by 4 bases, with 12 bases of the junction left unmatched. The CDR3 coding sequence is TGTGCCACCAGTGCCCCGTCGGGCAGGGGGCATTACGAGCAGTACTTC. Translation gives CATSAPSGRGHYEQYF.

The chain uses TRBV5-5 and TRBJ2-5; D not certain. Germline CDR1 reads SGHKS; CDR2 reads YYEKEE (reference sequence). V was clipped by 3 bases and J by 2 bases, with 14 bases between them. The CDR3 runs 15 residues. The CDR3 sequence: CASSSPGFGQETQYF. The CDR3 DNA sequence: TGTGCCAGCAGCTCCCCCGGGTTCGGGCAAGAGACCCAGTACTTC.

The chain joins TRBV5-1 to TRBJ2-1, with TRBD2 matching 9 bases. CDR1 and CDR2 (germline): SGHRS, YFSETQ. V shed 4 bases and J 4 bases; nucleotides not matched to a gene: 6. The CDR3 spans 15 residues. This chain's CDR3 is CASSNSGRSYNEQFF. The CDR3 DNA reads TGCGCCAGCAGCAATAGCGGGAGAAGTTACAATGAGCAGTTCTTC.

The CDR3 nucleotides read TGTGCCAGCGGGGAGGTAGCGGGAGAGCAGTTCTTC. Protein: CASGEVAGEQFF. The chain couples TRBV6-4 to TRBJ2-1; TRBD2 matches 8 bases. Germline CDR1 reads MRHNA; CDR2 reads SNTAGT. The V and J ends lost 8 bases and 10 bases, in that order; junction bases with no gene match: 7. This CDR3 has 12 amino acids.

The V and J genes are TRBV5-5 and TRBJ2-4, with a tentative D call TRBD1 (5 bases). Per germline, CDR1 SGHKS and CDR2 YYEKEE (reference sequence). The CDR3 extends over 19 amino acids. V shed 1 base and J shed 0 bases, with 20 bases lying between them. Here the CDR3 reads CASSLIDRINRLAKNIQYF. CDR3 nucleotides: TGTGCCAGCAGCTTGATAGACAGAATAAACCGCCTAGCCAAAAACATTCAGTACTTC.

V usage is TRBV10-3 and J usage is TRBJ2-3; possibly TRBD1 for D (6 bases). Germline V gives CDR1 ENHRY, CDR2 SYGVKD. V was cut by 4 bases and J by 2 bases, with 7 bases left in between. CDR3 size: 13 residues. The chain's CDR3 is CAISGDTTDTQYF. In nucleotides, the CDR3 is TGTGCCATCAGTGGGGACACCACAGATACGCAGTATTTT.

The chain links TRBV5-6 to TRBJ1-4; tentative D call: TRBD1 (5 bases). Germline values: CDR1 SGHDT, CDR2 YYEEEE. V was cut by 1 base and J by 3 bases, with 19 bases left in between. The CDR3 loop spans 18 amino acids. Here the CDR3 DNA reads TGTGCCAGCAGCTTGACGATCCAGGGTGAGCCCTCTAATGAAAAACTGTTTTTT. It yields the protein CASSLTIQGEPSNEKLFF.

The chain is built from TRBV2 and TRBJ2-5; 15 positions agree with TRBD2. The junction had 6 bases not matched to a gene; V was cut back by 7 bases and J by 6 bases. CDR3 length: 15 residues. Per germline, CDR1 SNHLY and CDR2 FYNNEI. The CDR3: CASIGLAGGYQTQYF. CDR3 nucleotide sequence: TGTGCCAGCATCGGACTAGCGGGAGGGTATCAGACCCAGTACTTC. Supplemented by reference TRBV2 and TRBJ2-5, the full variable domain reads EPEVTQTPSHQVTQMGQEVILRCVPISNHLYFYWYRQILGQKVEFLVSFYNNEISEKSEIFDDQFSVERPDGSNFTLKIRSTKLEDSAMYFCASIGLAGGYQTQYFGPGTRLLVL.

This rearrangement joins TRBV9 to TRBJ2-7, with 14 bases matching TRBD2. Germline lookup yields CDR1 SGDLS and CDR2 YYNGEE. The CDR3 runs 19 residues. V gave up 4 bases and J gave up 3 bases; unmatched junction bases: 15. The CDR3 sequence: CASSPHTGTSGRAYYEQYF. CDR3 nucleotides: TGTGCCAGCAGCCCCCACACCGGGACTAGCGGGAGAGCGTACTACGAGCAGTACTTC.

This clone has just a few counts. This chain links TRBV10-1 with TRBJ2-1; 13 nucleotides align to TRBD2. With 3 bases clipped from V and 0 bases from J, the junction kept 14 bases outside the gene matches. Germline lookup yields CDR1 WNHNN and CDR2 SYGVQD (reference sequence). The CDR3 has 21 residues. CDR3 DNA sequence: TGCGCCAGCAGTGATTTAATAGGGACTAGCGGGAAGCAGAGCTCCTACAATGAGCAGTTCTTC. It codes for CASSDLIGTSGKQSSYNEQFF.

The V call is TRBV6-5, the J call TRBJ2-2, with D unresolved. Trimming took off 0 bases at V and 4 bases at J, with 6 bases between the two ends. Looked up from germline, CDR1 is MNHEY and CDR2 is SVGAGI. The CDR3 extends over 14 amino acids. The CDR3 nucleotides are TGTGCCAGCAGTTACTCGCAGATCACCGGGGAGCTGTTTTTT. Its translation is CASSYSQITGELFF.

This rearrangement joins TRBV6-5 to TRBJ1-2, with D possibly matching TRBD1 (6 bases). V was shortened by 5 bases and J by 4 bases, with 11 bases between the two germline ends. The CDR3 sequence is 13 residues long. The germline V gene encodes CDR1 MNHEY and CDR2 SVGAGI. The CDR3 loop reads CASSPTTGYGYTF. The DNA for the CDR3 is TGTGCCAGCAGTCCGACGACAGGCTATGGCTACACCTTC.

The CDR3 sequence: CAISRDRGMSTEAFF. CDR3 DNA: TGTGCCATCAGCAGGGACAGGGGGATGAGCACTGAAGCTTTCTTT. The genes are TRBV10-3 and TRBJ1-1, with TRBD1 matching over 11 bases. CDR1 is ENHRY and CDR2 is SYGVKD in the germline V gene. This CDR3 region has 15 residues. The trim removed 6 bases at V and 4 bases at J, leaving 7 bases unmatched.

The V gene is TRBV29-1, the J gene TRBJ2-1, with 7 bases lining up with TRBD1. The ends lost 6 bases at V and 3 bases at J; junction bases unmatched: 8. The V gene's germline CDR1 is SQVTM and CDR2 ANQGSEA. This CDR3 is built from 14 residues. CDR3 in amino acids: CSVRQGAGYNEQFF. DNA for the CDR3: TGCAGCGTGAGACAGGGAGCTGGCTACAATGAGCAGTTCTTC.

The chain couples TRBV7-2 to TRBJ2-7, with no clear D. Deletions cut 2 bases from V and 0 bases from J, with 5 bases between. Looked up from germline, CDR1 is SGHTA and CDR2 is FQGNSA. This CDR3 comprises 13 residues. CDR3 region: CASSLRGSYEQYF. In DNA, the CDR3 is TGTGCCAGCAGCTTACGCGGCTCCTACGAGCAGTACTTC.

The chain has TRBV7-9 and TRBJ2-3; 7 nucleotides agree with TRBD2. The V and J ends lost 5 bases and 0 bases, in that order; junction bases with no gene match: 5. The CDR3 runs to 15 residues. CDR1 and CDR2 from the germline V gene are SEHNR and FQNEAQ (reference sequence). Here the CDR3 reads CASSIWGGSTDTQYF. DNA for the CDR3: TGTGCCAGCAGCATTTGGGGGGGGAGCACAGATACGCAGTATTTT. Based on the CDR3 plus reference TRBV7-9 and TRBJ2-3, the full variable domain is DTGVSQNPRHKITKRGQNVTFRCDPISEHNRLYWYRQTLGQGPEFLTYFQNEAQLEKSRLLSDRFSAERPKGSFSTLEIQRTEQGDSAMYLCASSIWGGSTDTQYFGPGTRLTVL.

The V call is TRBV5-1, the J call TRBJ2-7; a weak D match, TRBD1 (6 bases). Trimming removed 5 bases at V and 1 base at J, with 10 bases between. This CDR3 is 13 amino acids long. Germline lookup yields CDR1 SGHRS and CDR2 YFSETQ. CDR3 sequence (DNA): TGCGCCAGCAGTTCAGGGGCTTCCTACGAGCAGTACTTC. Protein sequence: CASSSGASYEQYF.

CDR3 sequence reads: CASSIAAFRRSNEQFF. The CDR3 DNA follows: TGTGCCAGTAGTATAGCGGCATTCAGGAGGAGCAATGAGCAGTTCTTC. The chain has TRBV19 and TRBJ2-1; D might be TRBD2 (5 bases). CDR1 and CDR2 from the germline V gene are LNHDA and SQIVND (reference sequence). Trimming left V 1 base short and J 6 bases short, with 16 bases between. The CDR3 extends over 16 amino acids.

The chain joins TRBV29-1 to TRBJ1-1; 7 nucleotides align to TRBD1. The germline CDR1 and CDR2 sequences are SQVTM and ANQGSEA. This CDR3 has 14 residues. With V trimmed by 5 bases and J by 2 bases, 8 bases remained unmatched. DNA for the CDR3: TGCAGCGTTATAGCCGGGACAGCAAACACTGAAGCTTTCTTT. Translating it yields CSVIAGTANTEAFF.

The CDR3 sequence is CATLRTVNTEAFF. The DNA of the CDR3 is TGTGCCACCCTGCGGACAGTGAACACTGAAGCTTTCTTT. V usage is TRBV10-3 and J usage is TRBJ1-1, with D perhaps TRBD1 (6 bases). The V and J ends lost 10 bases and 0 bases respectively, with 12 bases between them. Per the germline V gene, CDR1 is ENHRY and CDR2 is SYGVKD. This CDR3 contains 13 residues.

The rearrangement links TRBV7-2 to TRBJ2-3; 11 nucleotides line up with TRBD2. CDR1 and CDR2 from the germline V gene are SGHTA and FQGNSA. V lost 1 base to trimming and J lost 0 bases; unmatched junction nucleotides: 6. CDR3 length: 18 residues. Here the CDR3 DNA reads TGTGCCAGCAGCTTAGAGGCCCGGACTAGCGGGAGCACAGATACGCAGTATTTT. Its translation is CASSLEARTSGSTDTQYF.